This entry concerns a single T cell receptor beta chain. Its antigen is still unknown. This sample is part of a study of cytomegalovirus exposure and HLA in healthy donors. Broader study findings: Clonal expansion was found to be greater in HLA-associated TCR beta chains than in equally common others in a later analysis. Reportedly, diagnosis of cytomegalovirus status by the classifier showed high specificity and sensitivity. CMV serostatus was the sole immune exposure data available. Likely technical artifact: a cluster of highly shared sequence variants.

Use of 60 Vbeta and 13 Jbeta primers characterized the PCR. Libraries were prepared by immunoSEQ multiplex PCR; TCRdb keeps only in-frame clonotypes and omits some of them. The sample consists of approximately 150,000 clones, around 72% of them appearing once. The CDR3 runs 15 residues. J gave up 9 bases and V 2 bases, and 7 bases lay outside the gene matches. Germline assignment: CDR1 PRHDT and CDR2 FYEKMQ (reference sequence). The chain combines TRBV13 with TRBJ1-6; 7 nucleotides line up with TRBD1. This clonotype originated in a man aged 35-49 years in good health and CMV-seronegative. The sequenced sample was PBMCs. This CDR3 is CASSLRQGERSPLHF. CDR3 nucleotides: TGTGCCAGCAGCTTAAGACAGGGTGAACGTTCACCCCTCCACTTT.